These 15 T cell receptor beta chains share one sample of origin, sequenced in a study of T-cell memory formation after mild COVID-19. Via MiXCR, TCRdb re-called the 5' RACE reads, giving one row per CDR3 protein. The sample records approximately 290,000 distinct CDR3 sequences, around 8% being singletons. Input material: PBMCs or a T cell subset sorted from them (not recorded which). The receptors stem from a man aged 18-30 years who had mild COVID-19 (a few samples of this study predate the infection). Cell type and time point are not known.

In its sample, this clonotype was seen a few times. This chain joins TRBV6-7 and TRBJ2-7, with a possible D match to TRBD2 (5 bases). TRBV6-7 is an ORF, with its function uncertain. The V end lost 0 bases, the J end lost 0 bases, and 12 bases lay between the germline ends. The CDR3 length is 16 residues. In nucleotides, the CDR3 is TGTGCCAGCAGTTACTCGGACGGGGAGTCCTCCTACGAGCAGTACGTC. Encoded protein: CASSYSDGESSYEQYV.

V gene TRBV6-1 combines with J gene TRBJ1-5; 7 bases map to TRBD1. The CDR3 extends over 14 amino acids. Per germline, CDR1 MNHNS and CDR2 SASEGT. V lost 0 bases to trimming and J lost 5 bases; unmatched junction nucleotides: 1. In nucleotides, the CDR3 is TGTGCCAGCAGTGAAGCCAGGGGGTATCAGCCCCAGCATTTT. It is translated as CASSEARGYQPQHF.

This clonotype was counted only a few times. The rearrangement joins TRBV20-1 to TRBJ2-7; D gene unclear. The CDR3 totals 14 residues. The germline V and J ends were trimmed by 4 bases and 6 bases, with 19 bases remaining between them. Germline V gives CDR1 DFQATT, CDR2 SNEGSKA (reference sequence). This CDR3 reads CSATQEPYRGEQYF. The DNA of the CDR3 is TGCAGTGCTACCCAGGAACCCTACCGCGGCGAGCAGTACTTC.

The chain has TRBV9 and TRBJ1-2, with D unclear. The CDR3 is made up of 13 amino acids. V was shortened by 0 bases and J by 11 bases, with 14 bases between the two germline ends. CDR1 is SGDLS, CDR2 YYNGEE, per germline. The CDR3 DNA follows: TGTGCCAGCAGCGTAGGGACCACACCCCGGTACACCTTC. This gives the protein CASSVGTTPRYTF.

This chain connects TRBV19 to TRBJ1-5; no reliable D call. V lost 3 bases to trimming and J lost 0 bases, with 9 bases between them. From germline, CDR1 is LNHDA and CDR2 SQIVND (reference sequence). This CDR3 is built from 15 residues. The CDR3 nucleotides read TGTGCCAGTAGTATGCAGCGTTATAGCAATCAGCCCCAGCATTTT. Amino acids: CASSMQRYSNQPQHF.

This clonotype has just a few counts. V gene TRBV20-1 combines with J gene TRBJ2-1, with 12 bases fitting TRBD2. Germline-derived CDR1 and CDR2 are DFQATT and SNEGSKA (reference sequence). The CDR3 loop spans 19 amino acids. Trimming took 0 bases from V and 3 from J; bases not matched to a gene: 12. The CDR3 DNA follows: TGCAGTGCTAGAGACCCTCTAGCGGGGGGGCGACGAGGCTACAATGAGCAGTTCTTC. Translated: CSARDPLAGGRRGYNEQFF.

The V gene is TRBV29-1, the J gene TRBJ2-7; D possibly corresponds to TRBD1 (6 bases). This CDR3 has 12 amino acids. The germline CDR1 and CDR2 sequences are SQVTM and ANQGSEA. The V end was cut by 7 bases, the J end by 0 bases, with 10 bases between. The CDR3 reads CSGGTNSYEQYF. In DNA form, the CDR3 reads TGCAGCGGGGGGACAAACTCCTACGAGCAGTACTTC.

The V and J genes are TRBV18 and TRBJ1-5; D gene ambiguous. The germline V gene encodes CDR1 KGHSH and CDR2 LQKENI. Trimming cost V 3 bases and J 0 bases, with 12 bases left between them. The length of the CDR3 is 16 residues. CDR3 in amino acids: CASSPSGPNSNQPQHF. In nucleotides, the CDR3 is TGTGCCAGCTCACCTTCCGGGCCGAATAGCAATCAGCCCCAGCATTTT.

V and J are TRBV20-1 and TRBJ2-7; 7 nucleotides agree with TRBD1. J lost 5 bases, V lost 0 bases, and 4 bases had no gene match. The CDR3 consists of 13 residues. Germline V gene sequence: CDR1 DFQATT, CDR2 SNEGSKA (reference sequence). This CDR3 is CSARDGGQNEQYF. The CDR3 nucleotides read TGCAGTGCTAGAGATGGGGGACAGAACGAGCAGTACTTC.

This clonotype was observed a few times. This sequence joins TRBV7-2 and TRBJ2-3; no reliable D call. Germline CDR1 is SGHTA and CDR2 is FQGNSA. This CDR3 has 13 amino acids. V lost 3 bases, J lost 4 bases, and 8 bases lay in between. The CDR3 here is CASSFRPSDTQYF. Written as DNA, the CDR3 is TGTGCCAGCAGCTTTAGACCCTCAGATACGCAGTATTTT. Full variable domain (missing parts from reference TRBV7-2 and TRBJ2-3): GAGVSQSPSNKVTEKGKDVELRCDPISGHTALYWYRQSLGQGLEFLIYFQGNSAPDKSGLPSDRFSAERTGGSVSTLTIQRTQQEDSAVYLCASSFRPSDTQYFGPGTRLTVL.

The chain is built from TRBV24-1 and TRBJ1-5, with 8 positions matching TRBD1. The germline V gene encodes CDR1 KGHDR and CDR2 SFDVKD. The CDR3 sequence is 14 residues long. J lost 12 bases, V lost 7 bases, and 13 bases had no gene match. In DNA, the CDR3 is TGTGCCACCAGCGCAGGACAGGGAATTGTGGACCAGCATTTT. This translates into CATSAGQGIVDQHF.

This clonotype was counted between two and nine times. The chain couples TRBV5-1 to TRBJ2-5; possible D gene TRBD1, 5 bases. Trimming removed 0 bases from V and 2 bases from J, with 14 bases in between. The CDR3 is 16 amino acids. CDR1 is SGHRS and CDR2 is YFSETQ in the germline V gene. CDR3 in amino acids: CASSLGQGPLQETQYF. CDR3 bases: TGCGCCAGCAGCTTGGGGCAGGGCCCCTTGCAAGAGACCCAGTACTTC.

This clonotype was observed many times. The chain has TRBV12-3 or TRBV12-4 and TRBJ2-1; TRBD2 matches 8 bases. This CDR3 has 15 amino acids. J was trimmed by 8 bases and V by 3 bases; bases with no gene match: 9. CDR3 sequence reads: CASSFGGTRLHEQFF. The CDR3 DNA reads TGTGCCAGCAGTTTTGGAGGGACTAGACTCCATGAGCAGTTCTTC.

This clonotype has a handful of counts. The chain links TRBV9 to TRBJ2-2; TRBD1 might be the D (6 bases). Deletions cut 0 bases from V and 1 base from J, with 10 bases between. From germline, CDR1 is SGDLS and CDR2 YYNGEE. The CDR3 sequence is 16 residues long. Here the CDR3 reads CASSVGWGQNTGELFF. For the CDR3, the DNA is TGTGCCAGCAGCGTAGGGTGGGGACAGAACACCGGGGAGCTGTTTTTT.

The V and J genes are TRBV6-2 or TRBV6-3 and TRBJ1-5, with unresolved D. This CDR3 is 13 amino acids long. From germline, CDR1 is MNHEY and CDR2 SVGEGT. The germline V and J ends were trimmed by 4 bases and 2 bases, with 6 bases remaining between them. CDR3 nucleotides: TGTGCCAGCAGTTTCCACGGCAATCAGCCCCAGCATTTT. Amino acid sequence: CASSFHGNQPQHF.